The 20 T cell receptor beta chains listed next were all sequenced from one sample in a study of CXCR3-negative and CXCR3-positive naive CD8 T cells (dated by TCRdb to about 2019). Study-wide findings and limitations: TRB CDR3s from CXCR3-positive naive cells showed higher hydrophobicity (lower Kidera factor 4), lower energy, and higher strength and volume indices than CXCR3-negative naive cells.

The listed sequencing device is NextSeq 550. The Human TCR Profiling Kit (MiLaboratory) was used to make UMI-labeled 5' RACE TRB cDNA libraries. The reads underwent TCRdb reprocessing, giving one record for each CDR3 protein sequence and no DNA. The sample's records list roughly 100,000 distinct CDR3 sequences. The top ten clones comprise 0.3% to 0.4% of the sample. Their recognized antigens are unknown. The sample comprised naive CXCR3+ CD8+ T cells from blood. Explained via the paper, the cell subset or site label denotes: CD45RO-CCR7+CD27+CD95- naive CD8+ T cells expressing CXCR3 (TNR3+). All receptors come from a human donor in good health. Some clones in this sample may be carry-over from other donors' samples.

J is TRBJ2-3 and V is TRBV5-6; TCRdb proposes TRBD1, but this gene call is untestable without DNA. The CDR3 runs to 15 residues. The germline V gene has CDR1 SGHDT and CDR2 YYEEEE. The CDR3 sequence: CASSLAQGVTDTQYF.

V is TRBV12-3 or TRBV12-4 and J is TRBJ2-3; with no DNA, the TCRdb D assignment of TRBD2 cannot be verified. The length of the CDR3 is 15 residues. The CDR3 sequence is CASSLMREGLDTQYF.

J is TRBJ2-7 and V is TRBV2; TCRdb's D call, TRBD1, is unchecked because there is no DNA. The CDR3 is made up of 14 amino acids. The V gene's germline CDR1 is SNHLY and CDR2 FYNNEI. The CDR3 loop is CASFGGISSYEQYF.

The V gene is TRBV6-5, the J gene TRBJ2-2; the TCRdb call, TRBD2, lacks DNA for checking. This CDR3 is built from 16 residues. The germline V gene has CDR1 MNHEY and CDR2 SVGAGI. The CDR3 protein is CASSAGLAGYTGELFF.

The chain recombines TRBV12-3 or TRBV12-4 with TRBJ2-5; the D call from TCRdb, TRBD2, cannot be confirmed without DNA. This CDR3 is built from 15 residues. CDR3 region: CASSFRGYLQETQYF.

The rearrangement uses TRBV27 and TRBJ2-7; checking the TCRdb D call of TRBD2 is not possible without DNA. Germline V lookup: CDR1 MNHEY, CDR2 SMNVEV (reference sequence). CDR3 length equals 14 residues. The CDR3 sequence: CASSSRLAGYEQYF.

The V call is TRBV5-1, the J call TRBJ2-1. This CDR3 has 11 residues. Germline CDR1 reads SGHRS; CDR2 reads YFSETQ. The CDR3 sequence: CASSLSYEQFF.

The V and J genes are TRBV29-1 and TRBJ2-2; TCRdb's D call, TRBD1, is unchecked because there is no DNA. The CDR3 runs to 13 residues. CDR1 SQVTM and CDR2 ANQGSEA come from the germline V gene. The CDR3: CSADRDDTGELFF.

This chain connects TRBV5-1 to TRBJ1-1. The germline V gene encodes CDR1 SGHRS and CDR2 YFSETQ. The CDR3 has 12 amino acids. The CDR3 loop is CASEGQNTEAFF.

This CDR3 is CASSGLAGGEMAKNIQYF. The gene calls are TRBV7-2 and TRBJ2-4; TCRdb outputs TRBD2, but without DNA this stays unchecked. CDR3 length: 18 residues. Germline V gene data show CDR1 as SGHTA and CDR2 as FQGNSA.

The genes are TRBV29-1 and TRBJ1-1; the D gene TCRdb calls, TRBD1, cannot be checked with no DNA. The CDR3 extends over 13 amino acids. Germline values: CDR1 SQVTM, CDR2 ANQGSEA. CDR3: CSAAADTSNEAFF.

The CDR3 reads CASSVGPEQETQYF. The V gene is TRBV19, the J gene TRBJ2-5; TCRdb's D call, TRBD1, is unchecked because there is no DNA. CDR1 is LNHDA, CDR2 SQIVND, per germline (reference sequence). The CDR3 is 14 residues long.

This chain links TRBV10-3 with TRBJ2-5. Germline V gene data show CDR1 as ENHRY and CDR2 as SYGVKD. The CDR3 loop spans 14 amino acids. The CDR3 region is CAISELGGQETQYF.

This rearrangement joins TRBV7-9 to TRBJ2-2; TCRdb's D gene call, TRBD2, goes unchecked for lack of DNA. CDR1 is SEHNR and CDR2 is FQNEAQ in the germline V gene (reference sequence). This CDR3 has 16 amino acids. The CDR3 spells CASSSLAGVGTGELFF.

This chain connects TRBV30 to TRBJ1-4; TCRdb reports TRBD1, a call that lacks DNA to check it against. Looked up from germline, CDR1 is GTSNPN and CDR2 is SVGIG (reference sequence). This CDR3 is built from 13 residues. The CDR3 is CAWTTGRGEKLFF.

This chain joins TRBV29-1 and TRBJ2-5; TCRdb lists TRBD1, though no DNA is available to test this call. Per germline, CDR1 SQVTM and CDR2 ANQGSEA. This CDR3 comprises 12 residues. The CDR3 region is CSGDLGEETQYF.

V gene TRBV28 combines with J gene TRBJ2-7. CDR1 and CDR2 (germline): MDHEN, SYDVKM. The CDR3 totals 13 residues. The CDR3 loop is CASSFHIFYEQYF.

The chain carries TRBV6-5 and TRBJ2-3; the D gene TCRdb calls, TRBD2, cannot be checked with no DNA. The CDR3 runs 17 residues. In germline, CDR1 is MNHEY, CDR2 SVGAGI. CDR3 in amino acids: CASSSLAGNSGGDTQYF.

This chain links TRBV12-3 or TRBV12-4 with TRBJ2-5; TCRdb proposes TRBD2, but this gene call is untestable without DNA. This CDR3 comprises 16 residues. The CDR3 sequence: CASSLYGVRASWPQYF.

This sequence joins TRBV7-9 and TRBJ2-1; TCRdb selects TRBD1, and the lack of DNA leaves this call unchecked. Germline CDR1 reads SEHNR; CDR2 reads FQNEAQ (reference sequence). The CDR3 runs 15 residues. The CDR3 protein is CASSLFGTGYNEQFF.